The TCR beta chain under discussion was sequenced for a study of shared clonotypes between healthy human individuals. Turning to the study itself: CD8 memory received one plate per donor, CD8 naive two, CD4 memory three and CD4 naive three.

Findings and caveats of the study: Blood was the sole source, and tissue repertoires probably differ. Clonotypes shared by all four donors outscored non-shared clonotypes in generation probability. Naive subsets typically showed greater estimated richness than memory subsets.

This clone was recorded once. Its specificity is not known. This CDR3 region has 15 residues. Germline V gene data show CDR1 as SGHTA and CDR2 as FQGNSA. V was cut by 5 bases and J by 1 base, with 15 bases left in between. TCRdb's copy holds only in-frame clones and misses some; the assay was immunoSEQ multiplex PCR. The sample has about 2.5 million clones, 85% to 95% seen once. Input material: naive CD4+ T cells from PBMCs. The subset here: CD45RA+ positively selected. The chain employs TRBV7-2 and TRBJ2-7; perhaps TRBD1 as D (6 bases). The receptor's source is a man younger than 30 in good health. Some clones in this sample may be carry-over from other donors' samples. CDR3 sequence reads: CASSIRGPPSYEQYF. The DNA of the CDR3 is TGTGCCAGCAGCATCAGGGGCCCACCATCCTACGAGCAGTACTTC. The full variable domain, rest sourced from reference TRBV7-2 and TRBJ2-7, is GAGVSQSPSNKVTEKGKDVELRCDPISGHTALYWYRQSLGQGLEFLIYFQGNSAPDKSGLPSDRFSAERTGGSVSTLTIQRTQQEDSAVYLCASSIRGPPSYEQYFGPGTRLTVT.